This paragraph covers one T cell receptor beta chain sequence. This receptor's antigen is unknown. The input lacks base qualities; no much larger clone sits a single base away. This record belongs to a study of shared clonotypes between healthy human individuals (TCRdb year 2020). For the wider study: The cohort comprised a couple of women and a few men aged 18 to 49 years. Each donor's leukapheresis produced roughly between about 0.8 and 10 billion PBMCs. Libraries were prepared and TCR repertoires were sequenced by different laboratories using diverse techniques, in order to increase sequencing depth and limit assay-specific biases. To estimate repertoire size and how much clonotypes are shared between individuals, the study performed deep sequencing of blood TCR repertoires from a few healthy adults. For each donor, three plates each were used for CD4 naive and CD4 memory, two plates were used for CD8 naive, and one plate was used for CD8 memory.

Healthy HIV-negative adults with no recently reported acute infections or vaccinations were included as donors. Every donor was a Caucasian adult residing in Nashville, Tennessee, USA. CD4+ T cells were enriched by magnetic negative selection, after which naive cells were positively selected on CD45RA and the negative fraction was taken as the memory subset. After blood collection by leukapheresis, PBMCs were isolated using Ficoll-Histopaque density gradient centrifugation and then cryopreserved in the vapor phase of liquid nitrogen. Analytical flow cytometry was used to check the purity and quantity of every magnetically sorted T cell population. Genomic DNA was isolated from every sorted fraction and measured by UV absorbance on a Nanodrop 2000c. Findings and caveats that apply to the study as a whole: Naive subsets generally had larger estimated clonotype richness than memory subsets. Sharing across several donors was observed for approximately 4.6% of naive CD4, 3% to 4% of naive CD8, 2% to 2.5% of memory CD4, and about 0.39% of memory CD8 clonotypes. Only blood was sampled, and tissue TCR repertoires likely differ from those in blood. Even with the large sequencing depth, rarefaction of the sorted-subset datasets indicated that sequencing was incomplete. Pairwise subsampling led to the expectation that sequencing depth would affect the degree of clonotype sharing among donors. Because the study included only a small number of donors, the genetic and exposure-history diversity represented was limited. Higher generation probabilities were observed for clonotypes shared by all four sorted-subset donors than for non-shared clonotypes.

From its cysteine to its phenylalanine, the CDR3 spans 16 amino acids. The entry retains the CDR3 DNA only, 48 bases that are in frame from base 1. The junction shows trimming of 2 bases on V and 3 bases on J, plus 16 bases between the germline ends. Via the germline V gene (reference sequence), CDR1 is MNHNY and CDR2 SVGAGI. TCR CDR3 regions were amplified from genomic DNA by multiplex PCR using the deep immunoSEQ assay. Extracted genomic DNA from each cell subset was distributed evenly across all wells of several immunoSEQ 96-well plates, and each plate was treated as a replicate. For sorted subsets, each replicate PCR was loaded with approximately 200 ng genomic DNA, equivalent to 32,000 or so T cell genomes. Purified libraries were quantified with a Qubit 3.0 fluorometer, sized on a Bioanalyzer 2100, and re-quantified with the KAPA Library Quantification kit. Every immunoSEQ 96-well plate was sequenced on a separate single-read 150-cycle Illumina NextSeq 550 flow cell. From the authors' description of their analysis: Because the immunoSEQ output included only junctional sequences and no quality scores, the filtering could not be the same as the filtering used for full-length reads. Sequences were annotated with PyIR, a Python wrapper for IgBLAST v1.9, and V/J genes and CDR3 were assigned using IMGT germline references. Reads were filtered out if the reads had weak V/J assignments (E-value above 1e-6), no CDR3, stop codons, out-of-frame junctions, or ambiguous translated residues. V3J clonotypes were defined as sequences sharing an identical inferred V gene, J gene, and CDR3 amino acid sequence. Percentage overlap between repertoires was calculated by dividing the number of shared unique clonotypes by the size of the smaller repertoire. Richness of each repertoire was evaluated using RTK rarefaction, the Chao1 estimator, and Recon v2.1 estimates of unobserved clonotypes. Generation probabilities were computed with OLGA for all TCRbeta clonotypes obtained by the gDNA method from several donors. TCRdb holds this immuneACCESS table with in-frame rearrangements only. Some clones are missing; in checked studies, unresolved V genes explain under half, and the rest has no known cause. Clone size and the V and J calls come from that table; the DNA yielded D and trimming. The sample records about 2 million clones, 85% to 95% of which are singletons. The ten largest make up around 0.13% of the sample.

In this chain, TRBV6-6 is recombined with TRBJ1-1; there is no confident call for the D gene. The receptor was isolated from a man aged 18 to 30 in good health. Sequenced material: naive CD4+ T cells sorted from blood. This specimen's cell subset or site label, interpreted: CD45RA+ positively selected. The DNA is as follows: TGTGCCAGCAGTTACCCCTTTTCCTCGGGCGACACTGAAGCTTTCTTT. Translated, it gives CASSYPFSSGDTEAFF.